This T cell receptor beta chain was recorded in a study of T cell responses to AZD1222 COVID-19 vaccine. Study-level points and caveats: Spike-specific TCR breadth rose after two AZD1222 doses, and depth rose as well. CD4 TCRs associated with vaccination spanned spike, dominating at 160-218 and 743-854. Baseline seropositivity characterized only a handful of AZD1222 recipients. Among spike-specific TCRs, nearly half reportedly target unmutated variant regions.

Using immunoSEQ multiplex PCR, the repertoire was profiled, and TCRdb retains in-frame clones only, with some absent. This table holds about 120,000 clones, approximately 94% found once. Germline CDR1 reads SGHNT; CDR2 reads YYREEE (reference sequence). The CDR3 is made up of 13 amino acids. V shed 5 bases and J shed 9 bases, with 17 bases lying between them. As to this clone: What it recognizes is unknown.

This TCR was recovered from an adult who received the AZD1222 COVID-19 vaccine. Sequencing was performed on peripheral blood, taken 28 days after the second AZD1222 dose. This chain uses TRBV5-4 with TRBJ1-2; D uncertain. The CDR3 DNA is TGTGCCAGCAGTCCTGGGTGGACGGATAGCTACACCTTC. It yields the protein CASSPGWTDSYTF.